Listed here are 25 T cell receptor beta chains from one sample, sequenced in a study of T-cell memory formation after mild COVID-19. TCRdb recomputed calls from the 5' RACE reads with MiXCR, one row per CDR3 protein. Of 180,000 or so distinct CDR3 sequences listed, approximately 16% were seen once; the top ten hold just over 2%. The sample was PBMCs or a T cell subset sorted from them (not recorded which). These receptors all come from an adult woman who had mild COVID-19 (a few samples of this study predate the infection). Cell type and time point are not known.

This clonotype came up many times. The chain carries TRBV9 and TRBJ2-3; the D is unclear. Between the trimmed V and J ends, which lost 4 bases and 5 bases, there was a span of 8 bases. The CDR3 length is 12 residues. The germline CDR1 and CDR2 sequences are SGDLS and YYNGEE. Written as DNA, the CDR3 is TGTGCCAGCAGCCCCTGGGGAGATACGCAGTATTTT. Its protein product is CASSPWGDTQYF.

CDR3 DNA: TGTGCCAGCTCACAGGGGGGCTCAAACACCGGGGAGCTGTTTTTT. This encodes CASSQGGSNTGELFF. The chain carries TRBV19 and TRBJ2-2, with 8 bases fitting TRBD1. The germline V gene has CDR1 LNHDA and CDR2 SQIVND (reference sequence). The CDR3 is 15 amino acids. V lost 9 bases and J lost 2; bases outside the gene matches: 8.

This clonotype appeared many times. The chain uses TRBV3-1 and TRBJ2-3; unclear D gene. Germline V gives CDR1 LGHDT, CDR2 YNNKEL (reference sequence). This CDR3 comprises 13 residues. Between the trimmed V and J ends, which lost 1 base and 5 bases, there was a span of 7 bases. CDR3 coding DNA: TGTGCCAGCAGCCAAGCGAATAAAGATACGCAGTATTTT. Translated, it gives CASSQANKDTQYF.

V usage is TRBV5-1 and J usage is TRBJ2-2; D not resolved. The germline gives CDR1 SGHRS, CDR2 YFSETQ. Trimming removed 5 bases from V and 1 base from J, with 6 bases in between. The CDR3 has 13 amino acids. The CDR3 is CASRPMNTGELFF. CDR3 nucleotide sequence: TGCGCCAGCAGGCCAATGAACACCGGGGAGCTGTTTTTT.

The gene calls are TRBV12-3 or TRBV12-4 and TRBJ2-2; TRBD1 might be the D (6 bases). The germline V and J ends were trimmed by 4 bases and 5 bases, with 14 bases remaining between them. The CDR3 loop spans 15 amino acids. The CDR3 DNA sequence: TGTGCCAGCAGTTGGGGGCGGATCTTGACCGGGGAGCTGTTTTTT. Translation gives CASSWGRILTGELFF.

This clonotype has more than one count but fewer than ten. The chain carries TRBV12-3 or TRBV12-4 and TRBJ1-4; D is unclear. Trimming cost V 3 bases and J 8 bases, with 10 bases left between them. This CDR3 comprises 13 residues. CDR3 loop: CASSFKFGEKLFF. The CDR3 nucleotides are TGTGCCAGCAGTTTTAAGTTCGGCGAAAAACTGTTTTTT.

This clonotype turned up a few times. The chain recombines TRBV12-3 or TRBV12-4 with TRBJ2-1; 8 bases align to TRBD2. J gave up 10 bases and V 7 bases, and 12 bases lay outside the gene matches. This CDR3 comprises 14 residues. CDR3 sequence: CASTPTERGWEQFF. The CDR3 bases are TGTGCCAGCACTCCCACCGAGCGGGGGTGGGAGCAGTTCTTC.

J is TRBJ1-1 and V is TRBV4-2; 7 bases line up with TRBD1. Germline CDR1 reads LGHNA; CDR2 reads YNFKEQ. After removal of 0 bases from V and 11 bases from J, the junction contained 24 bases not matched to a gene. This CDR3 has 19 residues. CDR3 loop: CASSQEPQGGTTRGGNAFF. In nucleotides, the CDR3 is TGTGCCAGCAGCCAAGAACCGCAGGGGGGAACTACACGGGGAGGGAACGCTTTCTTT.

This clonotype was found a few times. The V and J genes are TRBV12-3 or TRBV12-4 and TRBJ2-3; the D is unclear. Trimming stripped 3 bases from V and 2 bases from J, with 9 bases between. This CDR3 has 14 amino acids. The CDR3 sequence is CASSFRTFTDTQYF. The CDR3 coding sequence is TGTGCCAGCAGTTTTCGGACCTTCACAGATACGCAGTATTTT.

The CDR3, as DNA: TGTGCCAGCAAACCCCCAGCGGGAAACTCTGATGAGCAGTTCTTC. This gives the protein CASKPPAGNSDEQFF. J is TRBJ2-1 and V is TRBV6-1; 7 nucleotides line up with TRBD2. The CDR3 is made up of 15 amino acids. V lost 7 bases and J lost 8; bases outside the gene matches: 14. In germline, CDR1 is MNHNS, CDR2 SASEGT.

The chain employs TRBV9 and TRBJ2-5; D might be TRBD2 (6 bases). Germline-derived CDR1 and CDR2 are SGDLS and YYNGEE. CDR3 length equals 15 residues. Trimming took 4 bases from V and 4 from J, leaving 17 bases between them. CDR3 sequence reads: CASSPGGIVGETQYF. DNA for the CDR3: TGTGCCAGCAGCCCCGGAGGGATCGTGGGAGAGACCCAGTACTTC.

This clonotype was seen a few times. The rearrangement joins TRBV20-1 to TRBJ2-6, with D hard to call. The CDR3 sequence is 12 residues long. The V gene's germline CDR1 is DFQATT and CDR2 SNEGSKA (reference sequence). Trimming cost V 6 bases and J 2 bases, with 5 bases left between them. The CDR3 sequence is CSARTGANVLTF. CDR3 DNA sequence: TGCAGTGCCCGGACTGGGGCCAACGTCCTGACTTTC.

The chain has TRBV14 and TRBJ2-5; 7 nucleotides agree with TRBD1. V lost 3 bases to trimming and J lost 1 base; unmatched junction nucleotides: 8. The CDR3 is 16 amino acids. Germline V gives CDR1 SGHDN, CDR2 FVKESK. CDR3 sequence reads: CASSQMTGFVQETQYF. CDR3 nucleotides: TGTGCCAGCAGCCAGATGACAGGGTTCGTCCAAGAGACCCAGTACTTC.

There are many counts of this clonotype. The chain uses TRBV7-8 and TRBJ2-3; no firm D call. V was cut by 1 base and J by 3 bases, with 8 bases left in between. CDR1 SGHVS and CDR2 FQNEAQ come from the germline V gene. The CDR3 covers 14 residues. CDR3 in DNA: TGTGCCAGCAGCTTAGGGGGAAGGACAGATACGCAGTATTTT. Translation: CASSLGGRTDTQYF.

This clonotype was observed a handful of times. The chain uses TRBV7-2 and TRBJ1-1, with 8 bases matching TRBD1. CDR1 is SGHTA, CDR2 FQGNSA, per germline. The CDR3 totals 11 residues. Trimming at V came to 6 bases and at J to 9 bases, leaving 3 bases not matched to a gene. CDR3 DNA: TGTGCCAGCAGGCGACAGGGGAAAGCTTTCTTT. It specifies CASRRQGKAFF.

This clonotype was seen only once. This chain uses TRBV5-1 with TRBJ2-5; no clear D gene. There are 12 residues in the CDR3. From germline, CDR1 is SGHRS and CDR2 YFSETQ. V lost 1 base to trimming and J lost 4 bases, with 5 bases between them. CDR3 sequence (DNA): TGCGCCAGCAGCTTGAGGGCAGAGACCCAGTACTTC. Protein: CASSLRAETQYF.

The gene calls are TRBV14 and TRBJ2-7; D gene unclear. The V and J ends lost 4 bases and 6 bases respectively, with 13 bases between them. Germline V gives CDR1 SGHDN, CDR2 FVKESK. The CDR3 runs to 13 residues. The CDR3 sequence: CASSLEMLGEQYF. The CDR3 DNA is TGTGCCAGCAGCCTTGAGATGCTGGGCGAGCAGTACTTC.

The rearrangement joins TRBV12-3 or TRBV12-4 to TRBJ1-1; tentatively, D is TRBD1 (5 bases). The CDR3 runs to 15 residues. Between the trimmed V and J ends, which lost 5 bases and 0 bases, there was a span of 13 bases. The CDR3 region has the DNA TGTGCCAGCAGTCCGCGGGGACCGCTGAACACTGAAGCTTTCTTT. This encodes CASSPRGPLNTEAFF.

This sequence joins TRBV20-1 and TRBJ1-4, with D maybe TRBD1 (6 bases). CDR1 DFQATT and CDR2 SNEGSKA come from the germline V gene (reference sequence). V was trimmed by 6 bases and J by 3 bases, leaving 14 bases between them. The CDR3 contains 14 residues. CDR3 residues: CSARWGAANEKLFF. The CDR3, as DNA: TGCAGTGCCCGTTGGGGGGCGGCTAATGAAAAACTGTTTTTT.

This clonotype has just a few counts. V gene TRBV5-1 combines with J gene TRBJ2-4, with D maybe TRBD2 (6 bases). The V gene lost 4 bases and the J gene lost 5 bases, with 16 bases spanning the gap. Germline V gene sequence: CDR1 SGHRS, CDR2 YFSETQ. The CDR3 is made up of 15 amino acids. The CDR3 here is CASSRASDPENIQYF. Here the CDR3 DNA reads TGCGCCAGCAGCCGGGCTAGCGACCCCGAAAACATTCAGTACTTC.

The genes are TRBV4-2 and TRBJ2-1, with D unclear. This CDR3 comprises 13 residues. CDR1 is LGHNA, CDR2 YNFKEQ, per germline. V lost 1 base, J lost 5 bases, and 6 bases lay in between. The CDR3 spells CASSQVANNEQFF. CDR3 sequence (DNA): TGTGCCAGCAGCCAAGTGGCTAACAATGAGCAGTTCTTC.

The chain uses TRBV6-5 and TRBJ2-7; possibly TRBD2 for D (5 bases). Germline loops: CDR1 MNHEY, CDR2 SVGAGI. Trimming cost V 10 bases and J 0 bases, with 19 bases left between them. This CDR3 has 15 amino acids. The CDR3 sequence is CATTADYPSSYEQYF. The CDR3 nucleotides read TGTGCCACCACCGCTGACTACCCGAGCTCCTACGAGCAGTACTTC.

This clonotype was counted a few times. The rearrangement links TRBV5-5 to TRBJ2-5; weak D call: TRBD2 (6 bases). The CDR3 loop spans 15 amino acids. The V end lost 6 bases, the J end lost 3 bases, and 18 bases lay between the germline ends. The germline V gene has CDR1 SGHKS and CDR2 YYEKEE (reference sequence). In DNA, the CDR3 is TGTGCCAGCACCTTAGTGGGACTTCCAAAAGAGACCCAGTACTTC. This translates into CASTLVGLPKETQYF. The full variable domain, its missing parts supplied by reference TRBV5-5 and TRBJ2-5, is DAGVTQSPTHLIKTRGQQVTLRCSPISGHKSVSWYQQVLGQGPQFIFQYYEKEERGRGNFPDRFSARQFPNYSSELNVNALLLGDSALYLCASTLVGLPKETQYFGPGTRLLVL.

This chain links TRBV14 with TRBJ1-1; the D gene is possibly TRBD1 (5 bases). Trimming shortened V by 0 bases and J by 5 bases, and 16 bases separated the two germline ends. Germline V gene lookup returns CDR1 SGHDN and CDR2 FVKESK. The CDR3 runs to 16 residues. The CDR3, as DNA: TGTGCCAGCAGCCAAGATTTTACGGGGGATTGGACTGAAGCTTTCTTT. This encodes CASSQDFTGDWTEAFF.

This chain links TRBV7-3 with TRBJ2-7; D is undetermined. The CDR3 runs 13 residues. Trimming cost V 3 bases and J 6 bases, with 12 bases left between them. Germline V gene sequence: CDR1 SGHTA, CDR2 FQGTGA. Here the CDR3 DNA reads TGTGCCAGCAGCTTGCGCCGGACCTCCGAGCAGTACTTC. It yields the protein CASSLRRTSEQYF.